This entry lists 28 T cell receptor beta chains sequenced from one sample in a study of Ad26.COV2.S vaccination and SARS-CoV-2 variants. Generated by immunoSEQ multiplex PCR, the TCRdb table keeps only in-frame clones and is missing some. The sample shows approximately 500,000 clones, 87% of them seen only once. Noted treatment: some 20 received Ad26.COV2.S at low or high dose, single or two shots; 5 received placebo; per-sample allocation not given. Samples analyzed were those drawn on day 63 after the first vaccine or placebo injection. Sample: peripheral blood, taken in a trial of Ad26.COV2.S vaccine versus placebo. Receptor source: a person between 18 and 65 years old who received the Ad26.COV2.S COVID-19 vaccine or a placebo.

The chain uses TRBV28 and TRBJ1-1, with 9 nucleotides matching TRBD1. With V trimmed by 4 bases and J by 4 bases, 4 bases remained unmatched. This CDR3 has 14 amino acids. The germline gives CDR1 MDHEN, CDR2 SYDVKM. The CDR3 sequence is CASSSQGASTEAFF. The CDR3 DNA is TGTGCCAGCAGTTCACAGGGGGCTAGCACTGAAGCTTTCTTT.

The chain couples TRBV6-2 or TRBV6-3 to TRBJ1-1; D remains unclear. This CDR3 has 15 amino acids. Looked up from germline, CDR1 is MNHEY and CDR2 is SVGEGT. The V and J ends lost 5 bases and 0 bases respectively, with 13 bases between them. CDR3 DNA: TGTGCCAGCAGTCACCGAGAGGTCATGAACACTGAAGCTTTCTTT. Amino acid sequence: CASSHREVMNTEAFF.

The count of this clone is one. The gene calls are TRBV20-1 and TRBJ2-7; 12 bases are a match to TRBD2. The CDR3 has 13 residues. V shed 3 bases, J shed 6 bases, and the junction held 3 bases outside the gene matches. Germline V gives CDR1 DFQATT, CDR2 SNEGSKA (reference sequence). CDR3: CSASPSGRGEQYF. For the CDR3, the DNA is TGCAGTGCTAGTCCTAGCGGGAGGGGCGAGCAGTACTTC.

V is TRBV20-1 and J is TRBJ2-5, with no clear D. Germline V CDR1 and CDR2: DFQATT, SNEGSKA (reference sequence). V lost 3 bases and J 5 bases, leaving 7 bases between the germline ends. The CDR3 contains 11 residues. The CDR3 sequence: CSARLAETQYF. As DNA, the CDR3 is TGCAGTGCTAGGCTTGCTGAGACCCAGTACTTC.

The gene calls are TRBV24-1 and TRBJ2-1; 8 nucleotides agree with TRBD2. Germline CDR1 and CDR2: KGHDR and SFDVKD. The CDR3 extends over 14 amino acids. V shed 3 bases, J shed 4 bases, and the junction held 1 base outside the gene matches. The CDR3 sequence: CATSDGTSYNEQFF. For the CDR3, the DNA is TGTGCCACCAGTGATGGGACTAGTTACAATGAGCAGTTCTTC.

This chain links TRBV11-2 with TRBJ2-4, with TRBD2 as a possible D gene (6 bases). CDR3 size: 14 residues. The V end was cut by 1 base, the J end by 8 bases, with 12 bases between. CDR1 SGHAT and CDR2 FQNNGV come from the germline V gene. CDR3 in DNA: TGTGCCAGCAGCTTAGTGGGCGGGACGGACATTCAGTACTTC. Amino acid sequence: CASSLVGGTDIQYF.

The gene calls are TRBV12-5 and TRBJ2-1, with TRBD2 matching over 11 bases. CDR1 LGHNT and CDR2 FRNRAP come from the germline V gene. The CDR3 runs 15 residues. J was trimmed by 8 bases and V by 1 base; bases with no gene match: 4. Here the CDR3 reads CASGLGLAGFHEQFF. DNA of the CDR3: TGTGCTAGTGGTTTGGGACTAGCGGGATTTCATGAGCAGTTCTTC.

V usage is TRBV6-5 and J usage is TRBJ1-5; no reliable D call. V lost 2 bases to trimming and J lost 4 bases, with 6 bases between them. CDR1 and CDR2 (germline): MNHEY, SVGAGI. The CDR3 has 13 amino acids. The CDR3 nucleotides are TGTGCCAGCAGTTACACCCGAAATCAGCCCCAGCATTTT. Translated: CASSYTRNQPQHF.

The DNA of the CDR3 is TGTGCCACCAGTCCGGGACATGCCGATGAAAAACTGTTTTTT. Encoded protein: CATSPGHADEKLFF. The V gene is TRBV15, the J gene TRBJ1-4; D may be TRBD1 (6 bases). Germline-derived CDR1 and CDR2 are LNHNV and YYDKDF (reference sequence). The CDR3 length is 14 residues. V lost 6 bases and J 6 bases, leaving 14 bases between the germline ends.

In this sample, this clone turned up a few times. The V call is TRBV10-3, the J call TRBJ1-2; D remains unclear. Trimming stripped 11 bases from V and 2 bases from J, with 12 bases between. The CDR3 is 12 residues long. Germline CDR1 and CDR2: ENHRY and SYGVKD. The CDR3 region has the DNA TGTGCCTCCCGGCCACCGAACTATGGCTACACCTTC. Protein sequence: CASRPPNYGYTF.

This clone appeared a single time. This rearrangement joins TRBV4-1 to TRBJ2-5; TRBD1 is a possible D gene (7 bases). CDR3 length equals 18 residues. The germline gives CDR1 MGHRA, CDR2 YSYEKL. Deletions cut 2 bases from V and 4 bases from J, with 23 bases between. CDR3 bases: TGCGCCAGCAGCCAACGATCCCCGGTGGGGCAGGGGGGAGAGACCCAGTACTTC. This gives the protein CASSQRSPVGQGGETQYF.

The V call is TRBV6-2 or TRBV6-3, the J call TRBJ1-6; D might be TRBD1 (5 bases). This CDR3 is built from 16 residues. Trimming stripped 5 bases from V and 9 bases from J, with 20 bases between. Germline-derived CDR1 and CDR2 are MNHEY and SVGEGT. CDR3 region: CASSHDRRAVGSPLHF. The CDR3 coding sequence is TGTGCCAGCAGTCATGACAGAAGGGCAGTTGGTTCACCCCTCCACTTT.

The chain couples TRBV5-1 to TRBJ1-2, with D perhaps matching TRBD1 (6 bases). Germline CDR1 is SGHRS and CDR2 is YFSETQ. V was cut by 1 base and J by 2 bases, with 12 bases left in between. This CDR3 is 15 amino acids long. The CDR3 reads CASSLSGQGNYGYTF. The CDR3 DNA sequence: TGCGCCAGCAGCTTGTCGGGACAAGGGAACTATGGCTACACCTTC.

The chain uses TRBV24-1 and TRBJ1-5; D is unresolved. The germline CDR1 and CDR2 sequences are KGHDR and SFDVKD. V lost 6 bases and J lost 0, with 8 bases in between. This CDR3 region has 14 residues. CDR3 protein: CATSPPYSNQPQHF. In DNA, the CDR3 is TGTGCCACCAGTCCCCCGTATAGCAATCAGCCCCAGCATTTT.

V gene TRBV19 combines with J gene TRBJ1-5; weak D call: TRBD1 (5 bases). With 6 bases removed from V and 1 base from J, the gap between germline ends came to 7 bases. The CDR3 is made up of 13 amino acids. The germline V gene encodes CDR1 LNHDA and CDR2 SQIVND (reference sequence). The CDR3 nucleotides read TGTGCCAGTAGGGGGGGGAGCAATCAGCCCCAGCATTTT. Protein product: CASRGGSNQPQHF.

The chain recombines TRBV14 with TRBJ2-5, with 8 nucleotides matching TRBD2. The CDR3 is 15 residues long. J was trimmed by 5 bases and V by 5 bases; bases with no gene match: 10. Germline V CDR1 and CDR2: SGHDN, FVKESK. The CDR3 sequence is CASSTGTRFLETQYF. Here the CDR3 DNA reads TGTGCCAGCAGCACCGGGACTAGGTTCTTGGAGACCCAGTACTTC. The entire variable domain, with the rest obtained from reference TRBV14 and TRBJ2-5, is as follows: EAGVTQFPSHSVIEKGQTVTLRCDPISGHDNLYWYRRVMGKEIKFLLHFVKESKQDESGMPNNRFLAERTGGTYSTLKVQPAELEDSGVYFCASSTGTRFLETQYFGPGTRLLVL.

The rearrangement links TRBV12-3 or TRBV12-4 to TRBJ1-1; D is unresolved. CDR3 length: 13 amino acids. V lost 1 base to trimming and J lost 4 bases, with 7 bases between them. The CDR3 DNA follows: TGTGCCAGCAGTTTAGAGTCAGGCACTGAAGCTTTCTTT. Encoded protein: CASSLESGTEAFF.

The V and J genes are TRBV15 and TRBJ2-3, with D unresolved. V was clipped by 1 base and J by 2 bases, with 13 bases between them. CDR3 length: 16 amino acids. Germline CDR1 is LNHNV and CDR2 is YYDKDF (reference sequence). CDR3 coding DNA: TGTGCCACCAGCAGAGTTTCTATTAGCACCACAGATACGCAGTATTTT. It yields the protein CATSRVSISTTDTQYF.

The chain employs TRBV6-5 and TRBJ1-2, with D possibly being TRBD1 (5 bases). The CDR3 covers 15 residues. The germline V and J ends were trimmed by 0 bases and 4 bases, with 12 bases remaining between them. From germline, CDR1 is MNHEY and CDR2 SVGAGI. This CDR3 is CASSYSTVLGYGYTF. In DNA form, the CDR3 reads TGTGCCAGCAGTTACTCGACAGTGCTAGGCTATGGCTACACCTTC.

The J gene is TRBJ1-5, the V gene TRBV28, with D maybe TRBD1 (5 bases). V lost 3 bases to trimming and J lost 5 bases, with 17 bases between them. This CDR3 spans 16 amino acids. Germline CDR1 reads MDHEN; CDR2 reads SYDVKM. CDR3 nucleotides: TGTGCCAGCAGTTTGCTGGGCAGGGAAGGACATCAGCCCCAGCATTTT. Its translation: CASSLLGREGHQPQHF.

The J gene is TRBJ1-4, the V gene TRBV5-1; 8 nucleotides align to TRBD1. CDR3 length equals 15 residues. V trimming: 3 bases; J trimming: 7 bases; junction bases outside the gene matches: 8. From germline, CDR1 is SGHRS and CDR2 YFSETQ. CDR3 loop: CASSSADRGSEKLFF. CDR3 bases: TGCGCCAGCAGCTCAGCCGACAGGGGTAGTGAAAAACTGTTTTTT. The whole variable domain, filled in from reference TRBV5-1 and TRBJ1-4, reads KAGVTQTPRYLIKTRGQQVTLSCSPISGHRSVSWYQQTPGQGLQFLFEYFSETQRNKGNFPGRFSGRQFSNSRSEMNVSTLELGDSALYLCASSSADRGSEKLFFGSGTQLSVL.

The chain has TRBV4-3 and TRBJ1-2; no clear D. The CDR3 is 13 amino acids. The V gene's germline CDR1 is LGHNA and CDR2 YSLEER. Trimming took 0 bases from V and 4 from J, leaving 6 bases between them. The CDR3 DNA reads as TGCGCCAGCAGCCAAGAGGGTTCCTATGGCTACACCTTC. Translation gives CASSQEGSYGYTF.

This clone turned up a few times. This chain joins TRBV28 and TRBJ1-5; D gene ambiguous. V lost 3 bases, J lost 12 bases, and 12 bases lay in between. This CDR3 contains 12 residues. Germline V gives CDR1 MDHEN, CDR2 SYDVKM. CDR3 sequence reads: CASSLVGELQHF. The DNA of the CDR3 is TGTGCCAGCAGTTTGGTCGGCGAGCTCCAGCATTTT.

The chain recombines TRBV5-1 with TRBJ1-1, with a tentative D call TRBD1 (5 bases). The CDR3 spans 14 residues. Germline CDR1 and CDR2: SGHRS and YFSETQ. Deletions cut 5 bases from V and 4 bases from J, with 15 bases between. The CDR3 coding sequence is TGCGCCAGCAGTCCGCTCAGGGCGGGCACTGAAGCTTTCTTT. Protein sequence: CASSPLRAGTEAFF.

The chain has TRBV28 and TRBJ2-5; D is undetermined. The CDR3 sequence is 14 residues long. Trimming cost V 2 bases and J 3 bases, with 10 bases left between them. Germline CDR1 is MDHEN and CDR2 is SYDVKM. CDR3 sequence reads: CASSLTSAEETQYF. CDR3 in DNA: TGTGCCAGCAGTTTAACGTCGGCAGAAGAGACCCAGTACTTC.

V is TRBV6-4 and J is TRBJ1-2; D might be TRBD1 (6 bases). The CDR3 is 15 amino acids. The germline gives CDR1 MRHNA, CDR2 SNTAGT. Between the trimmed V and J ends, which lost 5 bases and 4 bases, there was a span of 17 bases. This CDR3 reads CASSPAQGTLYGYTF. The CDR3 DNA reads TGTGCCAGCAGTCCGGCACAGGGTACACTCTATGGCTACACCTTC.

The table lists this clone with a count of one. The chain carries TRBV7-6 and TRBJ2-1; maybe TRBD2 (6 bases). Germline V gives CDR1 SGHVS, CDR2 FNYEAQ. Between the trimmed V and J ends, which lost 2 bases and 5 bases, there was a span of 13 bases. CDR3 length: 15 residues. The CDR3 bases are TGTGCCAGCAGCTTATGGGCGGGACCCAACAATGAGCAGTTCTTC. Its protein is CASSLWAGPNNEQFF.

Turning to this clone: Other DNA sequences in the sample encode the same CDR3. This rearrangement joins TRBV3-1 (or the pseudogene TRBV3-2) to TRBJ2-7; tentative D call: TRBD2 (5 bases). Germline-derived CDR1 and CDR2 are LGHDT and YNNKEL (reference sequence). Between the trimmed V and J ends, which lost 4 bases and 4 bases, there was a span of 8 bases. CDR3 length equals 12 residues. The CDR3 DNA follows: TGTGCCAGCAGCCCGAGAGGGTACGAGCAGTACTTC. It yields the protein CASSPRGYEQYF.